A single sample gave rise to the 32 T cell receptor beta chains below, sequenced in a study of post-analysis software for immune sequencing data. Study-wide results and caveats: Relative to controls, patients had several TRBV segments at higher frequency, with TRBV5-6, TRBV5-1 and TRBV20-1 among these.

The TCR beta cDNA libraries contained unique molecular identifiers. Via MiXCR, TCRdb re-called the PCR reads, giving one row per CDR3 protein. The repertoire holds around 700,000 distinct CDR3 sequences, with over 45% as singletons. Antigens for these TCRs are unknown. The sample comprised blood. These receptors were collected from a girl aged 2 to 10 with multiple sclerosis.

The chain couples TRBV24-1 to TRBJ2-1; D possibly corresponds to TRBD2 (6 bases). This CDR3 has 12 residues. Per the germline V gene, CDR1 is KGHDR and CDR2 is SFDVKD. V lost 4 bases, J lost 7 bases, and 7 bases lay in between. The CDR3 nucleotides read TGTGCCACCAGTGAACGGGGGAATGAGCAGTTCTTC. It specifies CATSERGNEQFF.

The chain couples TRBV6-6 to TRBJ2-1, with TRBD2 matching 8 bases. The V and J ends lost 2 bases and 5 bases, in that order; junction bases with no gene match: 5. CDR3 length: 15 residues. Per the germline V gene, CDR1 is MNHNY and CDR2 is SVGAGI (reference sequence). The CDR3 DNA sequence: TGTGCCAGCAGTTACCGCCGGGAGGGAAACAATGAGCAGTTCTTC. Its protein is CASSYRREGNNEQFF.

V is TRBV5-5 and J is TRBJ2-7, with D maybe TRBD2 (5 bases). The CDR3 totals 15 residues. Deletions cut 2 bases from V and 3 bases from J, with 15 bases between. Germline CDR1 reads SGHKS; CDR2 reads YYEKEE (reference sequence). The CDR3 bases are TGTGCCAGCAGCTTTACCGTGGCAGGAGGCTACGAGCAGTACTTC. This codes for CASSFTVAGGYEQYF.

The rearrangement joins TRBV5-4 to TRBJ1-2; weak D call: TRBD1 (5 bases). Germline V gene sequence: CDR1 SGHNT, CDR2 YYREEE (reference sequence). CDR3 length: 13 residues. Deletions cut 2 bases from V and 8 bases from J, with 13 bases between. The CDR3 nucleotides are TGTGCCAGCAGCTTTCGCGGGGGTAAGGGCTACACCTTC. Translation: CASSFRGGKGYTF.

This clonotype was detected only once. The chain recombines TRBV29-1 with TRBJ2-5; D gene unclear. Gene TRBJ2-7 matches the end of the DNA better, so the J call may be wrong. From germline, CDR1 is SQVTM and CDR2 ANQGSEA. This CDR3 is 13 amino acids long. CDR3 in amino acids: CSVEDTVAAEQYF. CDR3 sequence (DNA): TGCAGCGTTGAAGATACGGTGGCCGCCGAGCAGTACTTC.

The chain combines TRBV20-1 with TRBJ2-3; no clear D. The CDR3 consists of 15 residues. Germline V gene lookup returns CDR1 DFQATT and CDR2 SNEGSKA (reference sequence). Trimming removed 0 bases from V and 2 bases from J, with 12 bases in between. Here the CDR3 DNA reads TGCAGTGCTAGAGATGGCCGTAGATTCACAGATACGCAGTATTTT. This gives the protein CSARDGRRFTDTQYF.

The CDR3 DNA follows: TGTGCCAGCAGTTACTCGATGGCCATAGGGGGTAACACTGAAGCTTTCTTT. Its translation: CASSYSMAIGGNTEAFF. This chain joins TRBV6-5 and TRBJ1-1; maybe TRBD1 (6 bases). This CDR3 is built from 17 residues. Trimming left V 0 bases short and J 2 bases short, with 16 bases between. Germline values: CDR1 MNHEY, CDR2 SVGAGI.

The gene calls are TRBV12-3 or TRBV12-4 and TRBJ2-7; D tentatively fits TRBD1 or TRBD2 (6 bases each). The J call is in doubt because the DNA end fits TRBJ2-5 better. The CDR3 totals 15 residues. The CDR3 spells CASSSRGGSGETQYF. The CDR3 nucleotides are TGTGCCAGCAGTTCCCGAGGGGGGAGCGGAGAGACCCAGTACTTC.

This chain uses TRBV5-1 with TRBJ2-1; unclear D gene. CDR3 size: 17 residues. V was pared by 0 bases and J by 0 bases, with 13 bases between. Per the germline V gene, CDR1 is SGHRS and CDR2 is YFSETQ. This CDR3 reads CASSLEVLPSSYNEQFF. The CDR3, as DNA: TGCGCCAGCAGCTTGGAGGTACTACCGAGCTCCTACAATGAGCAGTTCTTC.

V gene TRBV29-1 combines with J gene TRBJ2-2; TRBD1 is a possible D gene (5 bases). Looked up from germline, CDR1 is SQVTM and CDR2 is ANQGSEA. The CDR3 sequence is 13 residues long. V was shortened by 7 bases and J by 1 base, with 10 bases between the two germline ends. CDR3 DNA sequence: TGCAGCGCAAGACAGAAGAACACCGGGGAGCTGTTTTTT. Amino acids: CSARQKNTGELFF.

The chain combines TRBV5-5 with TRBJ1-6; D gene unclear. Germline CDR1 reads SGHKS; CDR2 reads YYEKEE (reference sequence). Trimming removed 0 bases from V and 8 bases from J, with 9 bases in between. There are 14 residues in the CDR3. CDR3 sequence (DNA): TGTGCCAGCAGCTTGGTTGGCGGATATTCACCCCTCCACTTT. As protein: CASSLVGGYSPLHF.

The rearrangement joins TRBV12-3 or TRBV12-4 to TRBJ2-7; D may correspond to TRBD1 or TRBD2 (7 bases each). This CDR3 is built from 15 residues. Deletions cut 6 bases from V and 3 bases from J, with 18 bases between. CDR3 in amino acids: CASRSDREGFYEQYF. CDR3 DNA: TGTGCCAGCAGGTCTGACAGGGAGGGTTTCTACGAGCAGTACTTC.

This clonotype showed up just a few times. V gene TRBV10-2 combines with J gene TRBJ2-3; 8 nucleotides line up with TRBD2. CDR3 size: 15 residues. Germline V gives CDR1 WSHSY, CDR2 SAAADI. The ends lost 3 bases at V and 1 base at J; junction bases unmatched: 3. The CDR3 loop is CASSEVRGGTDTQYF. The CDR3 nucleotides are TGCGCCAGCAGTGAAGTGCGGGGGGGCACAGATACGCAGTATTTT.

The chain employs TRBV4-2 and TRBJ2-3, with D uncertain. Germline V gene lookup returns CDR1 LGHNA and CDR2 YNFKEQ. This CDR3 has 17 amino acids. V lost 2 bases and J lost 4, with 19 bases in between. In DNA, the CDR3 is TGTGCCAGCAGCCAAAGCTCAGGCAGCGAGTGGGCAGATACGCAGTATTTT. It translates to CASSQSSGSEWADTQYF.

The chain's CDR3 is CSAGFVPTQYF. For the CDR3, the DNA is TGCAGTGCGGGATTTGTTCCTACGCAGTATTTT. This rearrangement joins TRBV20-1 to TRBJ2-3; the D is unclear. The V end was cut by 6 bases, the J end by 8 bases, with 12 bases between. The CDR3 runs 11 residues. Germline-derived CDR1 and CDR2 are DFQATT and SNEGSKA (reference sequence).

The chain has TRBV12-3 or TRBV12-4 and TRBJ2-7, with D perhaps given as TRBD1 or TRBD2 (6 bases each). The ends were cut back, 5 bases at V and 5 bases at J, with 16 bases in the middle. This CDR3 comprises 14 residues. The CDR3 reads CASSTGGLSDEQYF. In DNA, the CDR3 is TGTGCCAGCAGTACCGGGGGCTTGAGCGACGAGCAGTACTTC.

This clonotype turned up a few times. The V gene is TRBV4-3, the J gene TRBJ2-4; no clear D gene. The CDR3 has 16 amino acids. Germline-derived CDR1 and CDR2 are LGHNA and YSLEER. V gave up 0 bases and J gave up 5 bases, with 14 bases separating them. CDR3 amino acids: CASSQERLGVQNIQYF. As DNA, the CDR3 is TGCGCCAGCAGCCAAGAACGTCTCGGAGTACAAAACATTCAGTACTTC.

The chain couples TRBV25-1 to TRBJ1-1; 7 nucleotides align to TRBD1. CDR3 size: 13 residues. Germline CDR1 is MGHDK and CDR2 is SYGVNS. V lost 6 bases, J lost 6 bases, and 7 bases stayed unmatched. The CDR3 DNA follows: TGTGCCAGCAGGGTTACAGGGGTAGCTGAAGCTTTCTTT. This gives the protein CASRVTGVAEAFF. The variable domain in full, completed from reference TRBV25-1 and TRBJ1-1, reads EADIYQTPRYLVIGTGKKITLECSQTMGHDKMYWYQQDPGMELHLIHYSYGVNSTEKGDLSSESTVSRIRTEHFPLTLESARPSHTSQYLCASRVTGVAEAFFGQGTRLTVV.

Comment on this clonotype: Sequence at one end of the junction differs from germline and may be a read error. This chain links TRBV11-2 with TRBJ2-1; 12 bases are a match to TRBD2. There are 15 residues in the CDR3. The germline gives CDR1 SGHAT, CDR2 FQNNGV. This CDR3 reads CAGSSGLAGNDEQFF. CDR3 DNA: TGTGCCGGCAGCTCCGGACTAGCGGGGAACGATGAGCAGTTCTTC.

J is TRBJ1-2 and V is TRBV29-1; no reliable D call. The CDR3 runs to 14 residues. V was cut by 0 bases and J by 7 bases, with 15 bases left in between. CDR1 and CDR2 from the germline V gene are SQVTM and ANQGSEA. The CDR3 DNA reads TGCAGCGTTGAAGAGGGGAGGGTGGAGGGTGGCTACACCTTC. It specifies CSVEEGRVEGGYTF.

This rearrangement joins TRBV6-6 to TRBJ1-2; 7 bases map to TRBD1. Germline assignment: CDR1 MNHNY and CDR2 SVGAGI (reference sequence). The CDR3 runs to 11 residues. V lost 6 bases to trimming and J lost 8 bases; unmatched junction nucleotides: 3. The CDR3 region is CASRRGHGYTF. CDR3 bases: TGTGCCAGCAGGAGGGGGCACGGCTACACCTTC.

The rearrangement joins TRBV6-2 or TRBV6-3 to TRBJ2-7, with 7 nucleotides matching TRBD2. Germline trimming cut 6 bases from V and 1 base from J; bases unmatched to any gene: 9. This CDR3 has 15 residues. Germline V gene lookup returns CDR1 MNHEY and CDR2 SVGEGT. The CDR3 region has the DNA TGTGCCAGCAGCCCTCCCGGCGGGGGATCCTACGAGCAGTACTTC. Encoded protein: CASSPPGGGSYEQYF.

Here the CDR3 DNA reads TGTGCCAGCAGCTTAGCGGTCAGCAACCAAGAGACCCAGTACTTC. It translates to CASSLAVSNQETQYF. V is TRBV7-2 and J is TRBJ2-5; D uncertain. This CDR3 has 15 residues. Germline V gives CDR1 SGHTA, CDR2 FQGNSA. Trimming shortened V by 0 bases and J by 0 bases, and 8 bases separated the two germline ends. The whole variable domain, remainder taken from reference TRBV7-2 and TRBJ2-5, is GAGVSQSPSNKVTEKGKDVELRCDPISGHTALYWYRQSLGQGLEFLIYFQGNSAPDKSGLPSDRFSAERTGGSVSTLTIQRTQQEDSAVYLCASSLAVSNQETQYFGPGTRLLVL.

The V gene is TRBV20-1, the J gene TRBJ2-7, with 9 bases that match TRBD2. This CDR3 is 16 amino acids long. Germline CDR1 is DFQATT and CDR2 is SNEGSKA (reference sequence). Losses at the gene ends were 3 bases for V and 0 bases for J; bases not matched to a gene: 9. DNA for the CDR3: TGCAGTGCTAGGGGTAGCGGGGGACTCAGCTCCTACGAGCAGTACTTC. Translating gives CSARGSGGLSSYEQYF.

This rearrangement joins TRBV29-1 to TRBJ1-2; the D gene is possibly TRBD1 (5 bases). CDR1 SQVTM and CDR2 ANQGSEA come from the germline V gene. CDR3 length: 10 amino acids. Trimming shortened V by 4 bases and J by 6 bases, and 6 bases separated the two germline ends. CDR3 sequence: CSVARDGYTF. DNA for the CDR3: TGCAGCGTTGCCAGGGATGGCTACACCTTC.

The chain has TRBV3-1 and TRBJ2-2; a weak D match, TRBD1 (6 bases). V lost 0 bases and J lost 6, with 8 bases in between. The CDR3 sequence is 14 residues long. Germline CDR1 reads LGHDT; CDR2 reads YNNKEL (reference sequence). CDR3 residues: CASSQDGGPGELFF. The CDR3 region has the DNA TGTGCCAGCAGCCAAGATGGGGGCCCCGGGGAGCTGTTTTTT.

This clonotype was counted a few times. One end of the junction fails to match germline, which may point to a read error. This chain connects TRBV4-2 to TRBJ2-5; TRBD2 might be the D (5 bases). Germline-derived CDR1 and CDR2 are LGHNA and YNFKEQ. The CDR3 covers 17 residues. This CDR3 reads CASSTIAGPRMWETQYF. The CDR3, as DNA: TGTGCCAGCAGCACCATCGCGGGTCCCCGAATGTGGGAGACCCAATACTTC.

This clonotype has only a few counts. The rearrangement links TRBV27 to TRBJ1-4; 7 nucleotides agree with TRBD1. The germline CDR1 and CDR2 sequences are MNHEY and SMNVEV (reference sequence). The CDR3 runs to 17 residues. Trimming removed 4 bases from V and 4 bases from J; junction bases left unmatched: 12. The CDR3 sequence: CASSSDPGQRINEKLFF. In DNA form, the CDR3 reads TGTGCCAGCAGTTCTGACCCGGGACAGAGGATTAATGAAAAACTGTTTTTT.

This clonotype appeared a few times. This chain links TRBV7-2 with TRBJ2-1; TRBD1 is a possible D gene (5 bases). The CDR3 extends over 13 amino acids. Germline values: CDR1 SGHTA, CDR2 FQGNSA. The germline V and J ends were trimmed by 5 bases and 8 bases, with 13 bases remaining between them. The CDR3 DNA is TGTGCCAGCAGCCCGCAGGGTACCCATGAGCAGTTCTTC. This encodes CASSPQGTHEQFF.

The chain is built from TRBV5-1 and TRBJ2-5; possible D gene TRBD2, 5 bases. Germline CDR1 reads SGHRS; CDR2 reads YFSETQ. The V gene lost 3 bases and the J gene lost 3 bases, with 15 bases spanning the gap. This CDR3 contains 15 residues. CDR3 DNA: TGCGCCAGCAGCTCGGGGATGCTAGTCGAAGAGACCCAGTACTTC. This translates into CASSSGMLVEETQYF.

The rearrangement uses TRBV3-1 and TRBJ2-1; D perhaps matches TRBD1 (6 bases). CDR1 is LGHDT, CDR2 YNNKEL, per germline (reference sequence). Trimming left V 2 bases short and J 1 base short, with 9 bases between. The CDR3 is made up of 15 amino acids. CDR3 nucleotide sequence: TGTGCCAGCAGCCAACCCAGGGGATCCTACAATGAGCAGTTCTTC. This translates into CASSQPRGSYNEQFF.

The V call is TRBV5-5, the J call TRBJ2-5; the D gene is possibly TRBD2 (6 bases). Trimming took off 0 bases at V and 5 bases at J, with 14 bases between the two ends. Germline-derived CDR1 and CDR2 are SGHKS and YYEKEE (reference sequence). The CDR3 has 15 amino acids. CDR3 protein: CASSLVPEGPETQYF. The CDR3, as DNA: TGTGCCAGCAGCTTGGTTCCGGAGGGCCCGGAGACCCAGTACTTC.